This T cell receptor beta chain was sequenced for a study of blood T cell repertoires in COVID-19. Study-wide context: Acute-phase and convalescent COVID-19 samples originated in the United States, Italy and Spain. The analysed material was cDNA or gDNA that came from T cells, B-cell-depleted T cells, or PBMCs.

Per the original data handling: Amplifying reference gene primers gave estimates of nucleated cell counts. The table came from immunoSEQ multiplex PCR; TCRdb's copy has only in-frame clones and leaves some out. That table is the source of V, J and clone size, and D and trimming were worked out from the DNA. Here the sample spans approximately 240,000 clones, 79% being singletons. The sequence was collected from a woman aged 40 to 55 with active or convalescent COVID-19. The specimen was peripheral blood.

In DNA, the CDR3 is TGTGCCAGCAGCTTGGGACCGGGACAGGGGATCTATGGCTACACCTTC. Its protein product is CASSLGPGQGIYGYTF. The chain recombines TRBV5-5 with TRBJ1-2; 10 nucleotides line up with TRBD1. The length of the CDR3 is 16 residues. Germline-derived CDR1 and CDR2 are SGHKS and YYEKEE (reference sequence). J was trimmed by 4 bases and V by 0 bases; bases with no gene match: 6.